The clone carrying this T cell receptor beta chain showed up just a few times. This record comes from a study of blood T cell repertoires in COVID-19. Study summary: The United States, Italy and Spain were the sources of the acute and convalescent COVID-19 samples. The cDNA or gDNA used as material had been derived from T cells, B-cell-depleted T cells, or PBMCs.

Germline V gives CDR1 LNHDA, CDR2 SQIVND (reference sequence). With 3 bases removed from V and 5 bases from J, the gap between germline ends came to 11 bases. The CDR3 contains 15 residues. In the authors' workflow: Amplification of reference gene primers provided the estimated nucleated cell counts. Some clones are missing from TCRdb's copy, which holds only in-frame ones; the method was immunoSEQ multiplex PCR. V, J and clone size were drawn from that table, and D and trimming were deduced from the DNA. The data hold 270,000 or so clones, with about 80% observed a single time. This chain connects TRBV19 to TRBJ1-6, with a tentative D call TRBD1 (6 bases). The clonotype was recovered from a woman in her 50s who had recovered from COVID-19. What was sequenced was peripheral blood. The CDR3 nucleotides read TGTGCCAGTAGTATGAACCGACAGGATAATTCACCCCTCCACTTT. Protein: CASSMNRQDNSPLHF.